These 21 T cell receptor beta chains originate from one sample sequenced in a study of blood T cell repertoires in COVID-19. Clones were sequenced by immunoSEQ multiplex PCR, and TCRdb holds only the in-frame ones, with some missing. This table holds about 170,000 clones, roughly 80% found once. Sequences were obtained from peripheral blood. The source of these receptors is a man aged 70-80 years with active or convalescent COVID-19.

The rearrangement uses TRBV5-1 and TRBJ1-5; no clear D gene. Trimming stripped 0 bases from V and 6 bases from J, with 7 bases between. Per germline, CDR1 SGHRS and CDR2 YFSETQ. The CDR3 runs 13 residues. In nucleotides, the CDR3 is TGCGCCAGCAGCTTGGACGGTAGTCAGCCCCAGCATTTT. Residues: CASSLDGSQPQHF.

V usage is TRBV6-5 and J usage is TRBJ2-2, with 8 bases that match TRBD1. Germline V gene lookup returns CDR1 MNHEY and CDR2 SVGAGI. The CDR3 is made up of 14 amino acids. Germline trimming cut 10 bases from V and 6 bases from J; bases unmatched to any gene: 10. DNA of the CDR3: TGTGCCACCATCGACAGGGGAATGGCCGGGGAGCTGTTTTTT. Translating gives CATIDRGMAGELFF.

As concerns this clone: In the same sample, other DNA sequences code for this CDR3. The J gene is TRBJ1-4, the V gene TRBV19; D not resolved. This CDR3 has 12 amino acids. Germline V gene lookup returns CDR1 LNHDA and CDR2 SQIVND (reference sequence). Trimming shortened V by 1 base and J by 9 bases, and 6 bases separated the two germline ends. The CDR3 nucleotides read TGTGCCAGTAGTATAGGAGGTAAAAAACTGTTTTTT. This codes for CASSIGGKKLFF.

This clone was seen only once. The chain employs TRBV28 and TRBJ2-6; 7 bases are a match to TRBD1. The CDR3 totals 16 residues. With 6 bases clipped from V and 0 bases from J, the junction kept 5 bases outside the gene matches. Germline loops: CDR1 MDHEN, CDR2 SYDVKM. The CDR3, as DNA: TGTGCCAGCAGCTCAGGGGGTTCCTCTGGGGCCAACGTCCTGACTTTC. Translation: CASSSGGSSGANVLTF. The variable domain in full, with the rest retrieved from reference TRBV28 and TRBJ2-6, is DVKVTQSSRYLVKRTGEKVFLECVQDMDHENMFWYRQDPGLGLRLIYFSYDVKMKEKGDIPEGYSVSREKKERFSLILESASTNQTSMYLCASSSGGSSGANVLTFGAGSRLTVL.

In its sample, this clone was seen once. The chain carries TRBV2 and TRBJ2-7; TRBD1 might be the D (5 bases). Germline V gene lookup returns CDR1 SNHLY and CDR2 FYNNEI. CDR3 size: 12 residues. V dropped 6 bases and J dropped 1 base, with 7 bases sitting between them. The DNA of the CDR3 is TGTGCCAGCAGGGGGCAGTCCTACGAGCAGTACTTC. Translated: CASRGQSYEQYF. Complete variable domain (other parts from reference TRBV2 and TRBJ2-7): EPEVTQTPSHQVTQMGQEVILRCVPISNHLYFYWYRQILGQKVEFLVSFYNNEISEKSEIFDDQFSVERPDGSNFTLKIRSTKLEDSAMYFCASRGQSYEQYFGPGTRLTVT.

CDR3 nucleotide sequence: TGCTCTAAGAAAAACACTGAAGCTTTCTTT. This translates into CSKKNTEAFF. The chain combines TRBV12-2 with TRBJ1-1. TRBV12-2 is classified as a pseudogene. The CDR3 consists of 10 residues.

The table lists this clone with a count of one. V and J are TRBV5-1 and TRBJ2-5; D might be TRBD1 (6 bases). The CDR3 loop spans 14 amino acids. V lost 3 bases to trimming and J lost 5 bases, with 14 bases between them. Germline assignment: CDR1 SGHRS and CDR2 YFSETQ. CDR3 sequence (DNA): TGCGCCAGCAGCTCCGGACAGCCTTGGGAGACCCAGTACTTC. Translation gives CASSSGQPWETQYF.

The chain carries TRBV2 and TRBJ2-5, with 7 bases that match TRBD1. CDR3 length: 12 amino acids. Per the germline V gene, CDR1 is SNHLY and CDR2 is FYNNEI. V gave up 6 bases and J gave up 5 bases; unmatched junction bases: 3. The DNA of the CDR3 is TGTGCCAGCAGCAAGGACAGGGAGACCCAGTACTTC. Translation: CASSKDRETQYF.

The genes are TRBV4-3 and TRBJ2-2; 11 bases line up with TRBD2. With V trimmed by 0 bases and J by 1 base, 4 bases remained unmatched. There are 18 residues in the CDR3. Looked up from germline, CDR1 is LGHNA and CDR2 is YSLEER. CDR3 DNA: TGCGCCAGCAGCCAAGATGGACTAGCGGGCCTGAACACCGGGGAGCTGTTTTTT. Its translation: CASSQDGLAGLNTGELFF.

The chain carries TRBV29-1 and TRBJ2-3; TRBD2 aligns across 9 bases. Germline CDR1 SQVTM, CDR2 ANQGSEA. CDR3 size: 15 residues. The V segment lost 3 bases and the J segment 4 bases; nucleotides outside the gene matches: 8. The CDR3 region is CSVEPSGDESDTQYF. The CDR3 nucleotides read TGCAGCGTTGAGCCTAGCGGGGACGAATCAGATACGCAGTATTTT.

The chain employs TRBV3-1 (or the pseudogene TRBV3-2) and TRBJ2-7; possible D gene TRBD2, 6 bases. Trimming stripped 6 bases from V and 7 bases from J, with 13 bases between. In germline, CDR1 is LGHDT, CDR2 YNNKEL (reference sequence). CDR3 size: 12 residues. CDR3 sequence (DNA): TGTGCCAGCAGGGACGGCGGGGTAGAGCAGTACTTC. Amino acids: CASRDGGVEQYF.

The chain uses TRBV28 and TRBJ1-5; D uncertain. The CDR3 is 13 residues long. V dropped 4 bases and J dropped 5 bases, with 9 bases sitting between them. Germline CDR1 reads MDHEN; CDR2 reads SYDVKM. CDR3 amino acids: CASSSRDYQPQHF. Written as DNA, the CDR3 is TGTGCCAGCAGTTCGCGGGATTATCAGCCCCAGCATTTT.

The V call is TRBV5-6, the J call TRBJ1-2; 10 bases are a match to TRBD1. CDR3 length: 13 residues. Germline lookup yields CDR1 SGHDT and CDR2 YYEEEE. Trimming took 6 bases from V and 7 from J; bases not matched to a gene: 6. The CDR3 DNA follows: TGTGCCAGCACCAGGGACAGGGGACGTGGCTACACCTTC. Translating it yields CASTRDRGRGYTF.

The rearrangement links TRBV7-3 to TRBJ1-2, with TRBD1 as a possible D gene (5 bases). This CDR3 is built from 14 residues. V gave up 5 bases and J gave up 13 bases, with 23 bases separating them. Per the germline V gene, CDR1 is SGHTA and CDR2 is FQGTGA. CDR3 nucleotides: TGTGCCAGCAGCGGAATGGCGACAGTCGGTCGGTTCACCTTC. This translates into CASSGMATVGRFTF.

This sequence joins TRBV2 and TRBJ1-1; 8 bases line up with TRBD1. Germline CDR1 and CDR2: SNHLY and FYNNEI. The CDR3 has 15 amino acids. The V segment lost 2 bases and the J segment 1 base; nucleotides outside the gene matches: 3. In nucleotides, the CDR3 is TGTGCCAGCAGTGAACAGGGGGCGGGGAACACTGAAGCTTTCTTT. The encoded protein is CASSEQGAGNTEAFF.

This chain uses TRBV13 with TRBJ2-3, with TRBD2 matching over 12 bases. CDR1 and CDR2 from the germline V gene are PRHDT and FYEKMQ (reference sequence). Losses at the gene ends were 5 bases for V and 7 bases for J; bases not matched to a gene: 7. CDR3 length: 15 residues. The CDR3 bases are TGTGCCAGCAGCCCCCGGACTAGCGGGGCATATACGCAGTATTTT. It yields the protein CASSPRTSGAYTQYF.

This sequence joins TRBV6-5 and TRBJ2-7; TRBD1 is a possible D gene (6 bases). The CDR3 length is 14 residues. Deletions cut 6 bases from V and 2 bases from J, with 14 bases between. From germline, CDR1 is MNHEY and CDR2 SVGAGI. CDR3 residues: CASSRTEGTYEQYF. The CDR3 region has the DNA TGTGCCAGCAGCCGGACAGAAGGGACCTACGAGCAGTACTTC.

The rearrangement uses TRBV27 and TRBJ1-2; no reliable D call. The CDR3 contains 12 residues. Germline CDR1 reads MNHEY; CDR2 reads SMNVEV (reference sequence). V lost 6 bases and J lost 5, with 10 bases in between. CDR3 amino acids: CASRTGVYGYTF. The CDR3 nucleotides are TGTGCCAGCAGGACTGGTGTTTATGGCTACACCTTC.

The rearrangement joins TRBV7-2 to TRBJ2-7; no definite D call. Germline loops: CDR1 SGHTA, CDR2 FQGNSA. The CDR3 runs to 13 residues. Trimming removed 5 bases from V and 6 bases from J, with 14 bases in between. The CDR3 is CASSPALVGEQYF. For the CDR3, the DNA is TGTGCCAGCAGCCCCGCCCTAGTGGGCGAGCAGTACTTC. The whole variable domain, remainder taken from reference TRBV7-2 and TRBJ2-7, is GAGVSQSPSNKVTEKGKDVELRCDPISGHTALYWYRQSLGQGLEFLIYFQGNSAPDKSGLPSDRFSAERTGGSVSTLTIQRTQQEDSAVYLCASSPALVGEQYFGPGTRLTVT.

This clone showed up just once. The chain uses TRBV7-9 and TRBJ2-5, with 10 nucleotides matching TRBD2. CDR3 length equals 15 residues. Germline V CDR1 and CDR2: SEHNR, FQNEAQ (reference sequence). V was pared by 5 bases and J by 5 bases, with 8 bases of the junction left unmatched. CDR3 DNA sequence: TGTGCCAGCAGCCCCCCGCTGACTAGCGGGGAGACCCAGTACTTC. Protein sequence: CASSPPLTSGETQYF.

This CDR3 reads CASSQARDSSGANVLTF. Written as DNA, the CDR3 is TGTGCCAGCAGCCAAGCTAGGGACAGCTCTGGGGCCAACGTCCTGACTTTC. The chain employs TRBV4-2 and TRBJ2-6, with 7 nucleotides matching TRBD1. The CDR3 contains 17 residues. Losses at the gene ends were 1 base for V and 0 bases for J; bases not matched to a gene: 3. Germline values: CDR1 LGHNA, CDR2 YNFKEQ.